The rows below give T cell receptor beta chains drawn from one sample of a study of cytomegalovirus exposure and HLA in healthy donors. The table came from immunoSEQ multiplex PCR; TCRdb's copy has only in-frame clones and leaves some out. The top ten hold 3.8% of the sample, which has 85,000 to 100,000 clones, roughly 73% seen once. The sequencing input was PBMCs. Every receptor here comes from a woman in her 40s in good health and CMV-seronegative. Each CDR3 is given with its conserved first and last residue. The order of the fields is D gene, J gene, V gene, clone size, CDR3 DNA, CDR3 protein. The D gene is left open where the match is weak. Where a row states a size, it is once, few, many or the class of an expanded clone; other rows omit it.

D: NA; J: TRBJ2-5; V: TRBV7-7; size: medium-sized; DNA: TGTGCCAGCAGCTTAGGGTGGGGGGACCAAGAGACCCAGTACTTC; CDR3: CASSLGWGDQETQYF
D: TRBD2; J: TRBJ2-1; V: TRBV18; size: NA; DNA: TGTGCCAGCTCACCTGCGGGGGGACTCTCCTACAATGAGCAGTTCTTC; CDR3: CASSPAGGLSYNEQFF
D: TRBD1; J: TRBJ1-1; V: TRBV5-6; size: NA; DNA: TGTGCCAGCAGCTTGGGGGCAGCAGGGGGATCGAGCACTGAAGCTTTCTTT; CDR3: CASSLGAAGGSSTEAFF
D: TRBD1; J: TRBJ2-2; V: TRBV5-1; size: NA; DNA: TGCGCCAGCAGCTCGGGACAGGGCTACACCGGGGAGCTGTTTTTT; CDR3: CASSSGQGYTGELFF
D: NA; J: TRBJ2-2; V: TRBV9; size: NA; DNA: TGTGCCAGCAGCTTTCAGGGCTGGACCACCGGGGAGCTGTTTTTT; CDR3: CASSFQGWTTGELFF
D: NA; J: TRBJ2-2; V: TRBV10-3; size: NA; DNA: TGTGCCATCAGTGGTGCAGCGGACACCGGGGAGCTGTTTTTT; CDR3: CAISGAADTGELFF
D: TRBD1; J: TRBJ1-6; V: TRBV28; size: NA; DNA: TGTGCCAGCATTATTGGGACAGGGTTAGGTTCACCCCTCCACTTT; CDR3: CASIIGTGLGSPLHF
D: NA; J: TRBJ2-3; V: TRBV30; size: once; DNA: TGTGCCTGGAGTGTCTTGACAGATACGCAGTATTTT; CDR3: CAWSVLTDTQYF
D: TRBD1; J: TRBJ1-1; V: TRBV7-2; size: NA; DNA: TGTGCCAGCTCCCGCGACAGGGGTGTTGAAGCTTTCTTT; CDR3: CASSRDRGVEAFF
D: TRBD1; J: TRBJ1-6; V: TRBV10-3; size: NA; DNA: TGTGCCATCGGTGGGCAGGGGGCCGGTAATTCACCCCTCCACTTT; CDR3: CAIGGQGAGNSPLHF
D: NA; J: TRBJ1-3; V: TRBV7-6; size: NA; DNA: TGTGCCAGCAGTGACAGGAGCTCTGGAAACACCATATATTTT; CDR3: CASSDRSSGNTIYF
D: NA; J: TRBJ1-4; V: TRBV2; size: NA; DNA: TGTGCCAGCAAGAGGGTGGCGGAGGGGATGATGTTTTTT; CDR3: CASKRVAEGMMFF
D: NA; J: TRBJ2-3; V: TRBV5-4; size: few; DNA: TGTGCCAGCAGCTTGTCTGCAGATACGCAGTATTTT; CDR3: CASSLSADTQYF
D: NA; J: TRBJ2-2; V: TRBV6-5; size: NA; DNA: TGTGCCAGCACGCTCGGGGGGGAGCTGTTTTTT; CDR3: CASTLGGELFF
D: TRBD1; J: TRBJ2-5; V: TRBV25-1; size: NA; DNA: TGTGCCAGCAGTGAAGCCGGACAGGGAGTCAAAGAGACCCAGTACTTC; CDR3: CASSEAGQGVKETQYF
D: NA; J: TRBJ1-2; V: TRBV4-1; size: NA; DNA: TGCGCCAGCAGCCCCACTACCGCCGGAGTTTATGCCTATGGCTACACCTTC; CDR3: CASSPTTAGVYAYGYTF
D: NA; J: TRBJ1-2; V: TRBV4-3; size: NA; DNA: TGCGCCAGCAGCCAAGAAACAGGGCGGAACTATGGCTACACCTTC; CDR3: CASSQETGRNYGYTF
D: TRBD1; J: TRBJ1-2; V: TRBV6-6; size: NA; DNA: TGTGCCAGCAACTACAGGGGGCCTCTTGGTGGCTACACCTTC; CDR3: CASNYRGPLGGYTF
D: NA; J: TRBJ2-1; V: TRBV7-9; size: NA; DNA: TGTGCCAGCAATTCAGGGATTGAGCAGTTCTTC; CDR3: CASNSGIEQFF
D: TRBD1; J: TRBJ2-5; V: TRBV4-1; size: NA; DNA: TGCGCCAGCAGCCGCCACCTGACAGGGGGCGAGAAGACCCAGTACTTC; CDR3: CASSRHLTGGEKTQYF
D: TRBD1; J: TRBJ1-1; V: TRBV7-9; size: NA; DNA: TGTGCCAGCAGCTCGCAAGGGGGCCTCATGACTCGAGCTTTCTTT; CDR3: CASSSQGGLMTRAFF
D: NA; J: TRBJ2-7; V: TRBV5-1; size: NA; DNA: TGCGCCAGCAGCCAGCCAGAGGTCTACGAGCAGTACTTC; CDR3: CASSQPEVYEQYF
D: TRBD1; J: TRBJ1-6; V: TRBV7-2; size: few; DNA: TGTGCCAGCAGCTCGGGACAGGCGAGCTCCTATAATTCACCCCTCCACTTT; CDR3: CASSSGQASSYNSPLHF
D: TRBD1; J: TRBJ2-2; V: TRBV25-1; size: NA; DNA: TGTGCCAGCAGCCCAAGGGGGCGCAACACCGGGGAGCTGTTTTTT; CDR3: CASSPRGRNTGELFF
D: TRBD1; J: TRBJ1-2; V: TRBV28; size: NA; DNA: TGTGCCAGCAGCCCCCCCTCGACAGGGCTGTACTCTGGCTACACCTTC; CDR3: CASSPPSTGLYSGYTF
D: NA; J: TRBJ2-2; V: TRBV4-1; size: NA; DNA: TGCGCCAGCAGCCAAGAGGCAACAATCCCCTCTGGGGAGCTGTTTTTT; CDR3: CASSQEATIPSGELFF
D: TRBD2; J: TRBJ2-7; V: TRBV10-2; size: NA; DNA: TGCGCCACCGCGTCGGGGGGGCCGTCCTACGAGCAGTACTTC; CDR3: CATASGGPSYEQYF
D: TRBD1; J: TRBJ2-7; V: TRBV28; size: NA; DNA: TGTGCCAGCAGTGGGCCCCGGACAGGAAGGTACTCCTACGAGCAGTACTTC; CDR3: CASSGPRTGRYSYEQYF
D: TRBD1; J: TRBJ2-7; V: TRBV28; size: NA; DNA: TGTGCCAGCAAGGAGTTGGGGGACAGGCCAAACTACGAGCAGTACTTC; CDR3: CASKELGDRPNYEQYF
D: NA; J: TRBJ2-1; V: TRBV5-1; size: NA; DNA: TGCGCCAGCAGCTTGCCACTAGCTGGTGAGCAGTTCTTC; CDR3: CASSLPLAGEQFF
D: NA; J: TRBJ1-2; V: TRBV4-3; size: NA; DNA: TGCGCCAGCAGCCAGAGGAGGGGCGGTGGCTACACCTTC; CDR3: CASSQRRGGGYTF
D: NA; J: TRBJ1-2; V: TRBV11-2; size: NA; DNA: TGTGCCAGCAGCAACTACCGGGACATAAACTATGGCTACACCTTC; CDR3: CASSNYRDINYGYTF
D: NA; J: TRBJ1-2; V: TRBV25-1; size: NA; DNA: TGTGCCAGCAGTGGGCCCGGGGATAACTATGGCTACACCTTC; CDR3: CASSGPGDNYGYTF
D: TRBD1; J: TRBJ2-7; V: TRBV30; size: few; DNA: TGTGCCTGGACGAGGGGTGGAGGACAGGGGTCCCACGAGCAGTACTTC; CDR3: CAWTRGGGQGSHEQYF
D: NA; J: TRBJ2-3; V: TRBV21-1; size: NA; DNA: TGTGCCAGCAGCAAATGGCGACCAGCGGATACGCAGTATTTT; CDR3: CASSKWRPADTQYF
D: NA; J: TRBJ1-1; V: TRBV10-3; size: NA; DNA: TGTGCCATCAGTCAATGGATGGCGGACACTGAAGCTTTCTTT; CDR3: CAISQWMADTEAFF
D: NA; J: TRBJ2-5; V: TRBV15; size: NA; DNA: TGTGCCACCAGCAGAGATCTAACAGGCCAAGAGACCCAGTACTTC; CDR3: CATSRDLTGQETQYF
D: NA; J: TRBJ1-2; V: TRBV6-5; size: NA; DNA: TGTGCCAGCAGTTTACACGCTAACTATGGCTACACCTTC; CDR3: CASSLHANYGYTF
D: TRBD2; J: TRBJ2-3; V: TRBV28; size: NA; DNA: TGTGCCAGCAGTTTTGAGCGGGGGAACACAGATACGCAGTATTTT; CDR3: CASSFERGNTDTQYF
D: NA; J: TRBJ1-4; V: TRBV2; size: few; DNA: TGTGCCAGCAGTGCCCAGGCTACTAATGAAAAACTGTTTTTT; CDR3: CASSAQATNEKLFF
D: TRBD1; J: TRBJ1-2; V: TRBV9; size: NA; DNA: TGTGCCAGCAGCGGCGGGACAGGGTCGTACTATGGCTACACCTTC; CDR3: CASSGGTGSYYGYTF
D: NA; J: TRBJ1-3; V: TRBV4-3; size: NA; DNA: TGCGCCAGCAGCCAAGAGGCATCAGGAACCTCTGGAAACACCATATATTTT; CDR3: CASSQEASGTSGNTIYF
D: NA; J: TRBJ2-7; V: TRBV6-5; size: NA; DNA: TGTGCCAGCAGTTCCGACTTGTACGAGCAGTACTTC; CDR3: CASSSDLYEQYF
D: TRBD1; J: TRBJ2-7; V: TRBV6-5; size: once; DNA: TGTGCCAGCAGCCAGACAGGGGGCACAACCTACGAGCAGTACTTC; CDR3: CASSQTGGTTYEQYF
D: NA; J: TRBJ1-2; V: TRBV7-2; size: NA; DNA: TGTGCCAGCAGGTCCCCGCCTCACGTGGGCTACCCCTTC; CDR3: CASRSPPHVGYPF
D: TRBD1; J: TRBJ2-7; V: TRBV7-8; size: many; DNA: TGTGCCAGCAGAAAAGGACAGGGACCCTCCTACGAGCAGTACTTC; CDR3: CASRKGQGPSYEQYF
D: TRBD2; J: TRBJ2-7; V: TRBV6-6; size: few; DNA: TGTGCCAGCAGTAGCGGGACCCTTGCCTACGAGCAGTACTTC; CDR3: CASSSGTLAYEQYF
D: NA; J: TRBJ2-3; V: TRBV19; size: once; DNA: TGTGCCAGTAGTTTCTACCCGACAGGCCGGATGGATACGCAGTATTTT; CDR3: CASSFYPTGRMDTQYF
D: NA; J: TRBJ1-5; V: TRBV19; size: NA; DNA: TGTGCCAGTACCTATGGGGGGAGCAATCAGCCCCAGAATTTT; CDR3: CASTYGGSNQPQNF
D: NA; J: TRBJ2-5; V: TRBV6-5; size: NA; DNA: TGTGCCAGCAGTTACGCCAGGGACCAAGAGACCCAGTACTTC; CDR3: CASSYARDQETQYF
D: NA; J: TRBJ1-3; V: TRBV18; size: NA; DNA: TGTGCCAGCTCACCGGGACAAGTCTCTGGAAACACCATATATTTT; CDR3: CASSPGQVSGNTIYF
D: TRBD1; J: TRBJ1-1; V: TRBV5-1; size: NA; DNA: TGCGCCAGCTGGCCCGAGACAGGGGCCACTGAAGCTTTCTTT; CDR3: CASWPETGATEAFF
D: NA; J: TRBJ2-3; V: TRBV19; size: NA; DNA: TGTGCCAGTACCCCAGCACAGGGCAACACAGATACGCAGTATTTT; CDR3: CASTPAQGNTDTQYF